These 11 T cell receptor beta chains share one sample of origin, sequenced in a study of Ad26.COV2.S vaccination and SARS-CoV-2 variants (dated by TCRdb to about 2021). The treatment or condition label on this specimen signifies: 15 to 20 received Ad26.COV2.S at low or high dose, single or two shots; roughly five received placebo; per-sample allocation not given. For vaccine and placebo recipients, the sequenced repertoires came from samples collected on day 63 after the first injection. The library was prepared using the immunoSEQ multiplex PCR assay. TCRdb took this table from immuneACCESS and kept in-frame rearrangements with V and J called. Such tables lack part of the clones; where checked against another copy, unresolved V genes explain under half of the gap, and the rest is unexplained. The sample table lists roughly 460,000 clones, about nine tenths of them with a count of one. Of the sample, 1.7% falls within the top ten clones.

The sample here was peripheral blood, taken in a trial of Ad26.COV2.S vaccine versus placebo. The receptor source for this set is a person between 18 and 65 years old who received the Ad26.COV2.S COVID-19 vaccine or a placebo.

The chain links TRBV6-1 to TRBJ2-2, with no clear D. Germline CDR1 and CDR2: MNHNS and SASEGT. Trimming took 7 bases from V and 5 from J, leaving 14 bases between them. CDR3 size: 14 residues. The CDR3 DNA sequence: TGTGCCAGCACCTTACAATTTATTACCGGGGAGCTGTTTTTT. Translation gives CASTLQFITGELFF.

V usage is TRBV2 and J usage is TRBJ1-2; D gene uncertain. Germline V CDR1 and CDR2: SNHLY, FYNNEI. This CDR3 is 14 amino acids long. V dropped 5 bases and J dropped 5 bases, with 15 bases sitting between them. CDR3 sequence (DNA): TGTGCCAGCAGTCGTCCGGGATTTCAGTATGGCTACACCTTC. The encoded protein is CASSRPGFQYGYTF.

The rearrangement links TRBV6-5 to TRBJ2-5, with TRBD2 matching 7 bases. The germline CDR1 and CDR2 sequences are MNHEY and SVGAGI. The V segment lost 6 bases and the J segment 5 bases; nucleotides outside the gene matches: 9. The CDR3 is 14 amino acids. The chain's CDR3 is CASSYGLDRETQYF. The CDR3 DNA sequence: TGTGCCAGCAGCTACGGACTAGATAGGGAGACCCAGTACTTC.

V is TRBV24-1 and J is TRBJ1-2; a weak D match, TRBD1 (6 bases). The germline V gene has CDR1 KGHDR and CDR2 SFDVKD. V lost 2 bases, J lost 4 bases, and 13 bases lay in between. The CDR3 loop spans 15 amino acids. CDR3 amino acids: CATSDSARGSYGYTF. The CDR3 coding sequence is TGTGCCACCAGTGATTCAGCCAGGGGAAGCTATGGCTACACCTTC.

This sequence joins TRBV5-1 and TRBJ1-5; 10 nucleotides align to TRBD1. The CDR3 consists of 14 residues. CDR1 is SGHRS, CDR2 YFSETQ, per germline. The trim removed 3 bases at V and 5 bases at J, leaving 2 bases unmatched. The CDR3 region has the DNA TGCGCCAGCAGCTCAGGACAGGGGGATCAGCCCCAGCATTTT. Its protein product is CASSSGQGDQPQHF.

The chain employs TRBV11-2 and TRBJ1-1; D remains unclear. There are 15 residues in the CDR3. Germline V CDR1 and CDR2: SGHAT, FQNNGV. V gave up 5 bases and J gave up 0 bases, with 13 bases separating them. CDR3 bases: TGTGCCAGCAGCCCCGCTCGGGCAGTGAACACTGAAGCTTTCTTT. It codes for CASSPARAVNTEAFF.

The chain joins TRBV18 to TRBJ2-2; D is ambiguous. With 6 bases removed from V and 3 bases from J, the gap between germline ends came to 14 bases. Germline V gene data show CDR1 as KGHSH and CDR2 as LQKENI. This CDR3 region has 15 residues. The CDR3 nucleotides read TGTGCCAGCTCCGGACCCGACACACACACCGGGGAGCTGTTTTTT. It encodes CASSGPDTHTGELFF. The variable domain in full, with the rest retrieved from reference TRBV18 and TRBJ2-2, is NAGVMQNPRHLVRRRGQEARLRCSPMKGHSHVYWYRQLPEEGLKFMVYLQKENIIDESGMPKERFSAEFPKEGPSILRIQQVVRGDSAAYFCASSGPDTHTGELFFGEGSRLTVL.

The V and J genes are TRBV6-2 or TRBV6-3 and TRBJ2-7, with 8 bases lining up with TRBD1. The CDR3 spans 14 residues. Germline V gene lookup returns CDR1 MNHEY and CDR2 SVGEGT. The V and J ends lost 4 bases and 0 bases, in that order; junction bases with no gene match: 2. As DNA, the CDR3 is TGTGCCAGCAGTTGGGGACAGGTCTCCTACGAGCAGTACTTC. It is translated as CASSWGQVSYEQYF.

The chain employs TRBV6-5 and TRBJ2-1, with D uncertain. The CDR3 is 15 residues long. Germline V lookup: CDR1 MNHEY, CDR2 SVGAGI. The germline V and J ends were trimmed by 2 bases and 8 bases, with 16 bases remaining between them. CDR3 nucleotides: TGTGCCAGCAGTTACCCACCAGGTGGGAAAGATGAGCAGTTCTTC. Translated, it gives CASSYPPGGKDEQFF.

This clone occurred once. The CDR3, as DNA: TGTGCCAGCAGCCCCCCAAAGGGGGGGTCGATCTACGAGCAGTACTTC. It encodes CASSPPKGGSIYEQYF. V gene TRBV3-1 (or the pseudogene TRBV3-2) combines with J gene TRBJ2-7, with D tentatively TRBD2 (7 bases). Trimming pared 4 bases from V and 3 bases from J, leaving 19 bases between. The CDR3 is 16 residues long. CDR1 and CDR2 (germline): LGHDT, YNNKEL (reference sequence).

The CDR3 reads CAIASGRARDEQFF. Here the CDR3 DNA reads TGTGCCATCGCTAGCGGGAGGGCCCGCGATGAGCAGTTCTTC. The chain uses TRBV10-3 and TRBJ2-1; 12 nucleotides agree with TRBD2. CDR1 is ENHRY and CDR2 is SYGVKD in the germline V gene. The CDR3 has 14 amino acids. Germline trimming cut 8 bases from V and 8 bases from J; bases unmatched to any gene: 7.